This T cell receptor beta chain is from a study of blood T cell repertoires in COVID-19. Study background: Italy, Spain and the United States were the sources of the convalescent and acute COVID-19 samples. Sources were T cells, B-cell-depleted T cells, or PBMCs; the material itself was cDNA or gDNA.

J gave up 7 bases and V 3 bases, and 7 bases lay outside the gene matches. The CDR3 totals 15 residues. Germline V gene data show CDR1 as KGHDR and CDR2 as SFDVKD. As originally analysed: How many nucleated cells were present was estimated from reference gene primer amplification. Assay used: immunoSEQ multiplex PCR; TCRdb lists only in-frame clones, some missing. Clonal size and the V and J genes are those of that table, whereas D and trimming came from the DNA. The data show 200,000 to 300,000 clones, just under 85% seen once. The receptor comes from a woman older than 75 with acute or convalescent COVID-19. The V gene is TRBV24-1, the J gene TRBJ2-1; the match to TRBD2 covers 8 bases. The sequenced sample was peripheral blood. In nucleotides, the CDR3 is TGTGCCACCAGTGATCGGGGGGGGGCCTGGAATGAGCAGTTCTTC. As protein: CATSDRGGAWNEQFF.